These 15 T cell receptor beta chains were all obtained from the same sample, sequenced in a study of Ad26.COV2.S vaccination and SARS-CoV-2 variants. Treatment in this sample: 19 received Ad26.COV2.S at low or high dose, single or two shots; roughly 5 received placebo; per-sample allocation not given. After the first vaccine or placebo injection, samples were drawn on day 63. TCRdb's table, derived via immunoSEQ multiplex PCR, lists solely in-frame clones and lacks some. The table shows about 250,000 clones, with about 83% occurring only once. Sequencing used peripheral blood, obtained in a trial of Ad26.COV2.S vaccine versus placebo. Receptors were obtained from a person between 18 and 65 years old who received the Ad26.COV2.S COVID-19 vaccine or a placebo.

V gene TRBV24-1 combines with J gene TRBJ2-1; 15 bases are shared with TRBD2. The J segment lost 0 bases and the V segment lost 5 bases, leaving 4 bases of the junction unmatched. Germline V gives CDR1 KGHDR, CDR2 SFDVKD. The CDR3 has 18 residues. CDR3: CATSGTSGRAGSYNEQFF. As DNA, the CDR3 is TGTGCCACCAGTGGGACTAGCGGGAGGGCCGGCTCCTACAATGAGCAGTTCTTC.

The gene calls are TRBV6-5 and TRBJ2-1; 13 bases fit TRBD2. The CDR3 has 15 amino acids. The germline gives CDR1 MNHEY, CDR2 SVGAGI. Trimming at V came to 4 bases and at J to 8 bases, leaving 5 bases not matched to a gene. CDR3: CASSSGGLAGDEQFF. DNA of the CDR3: TGTGCCAGCAGTTCCGGAGGACTAGCGGGGGATGAGCAGTTCTTC.

This chain connects TRBV19 to TRBJ1-5; D is unresolved. Between the trimmed V and J ends, which lost 7 bases and 2 bases, there was a span of 15 bases. The CDR3 spans 15 residues. Germline assignment: CDR1 LNHDA and CDR2 SQIVND (reference sequence). As DNA, the CDR3 is TGTGCCAGTACCCCGCAGCACTATGGCAATCAGCCCCAGCATTTT. This translates into CASTPQHYGNQPQHF. The full variable domain, completed using reference TRBV19 and TRBJ1-5, is DGGITQSPKYLFRKEGQNVTLSCEQNLNHDAMYWYRQDPGQGLRLIYYSQIVNDFQKGDIAEGYSVSREKKESFPLTVTSAQKNPTAFYLCASTPQHYGNQPQHFGDGTRLSIL.

A single count supports this clone. This chain joins TRBV6-4 and TRBJ2-1; D is possibly TRBD2 (6 bases). The CDR3 length is 14 residues. The V gene lost 5 bases and the J gene lost 4 bases, with 12 bases spanning the gap. Per germline, CDR1 MRHNA and CDR2 SNTAGT. CDR3 amino acids: CASSRDSAYNEQFF. CDR3 DNA: TGTGCCAGCAGTCGGGACTCAGCTTACAATGAGCAGTTCTTC.

The chain's CDR3 is CASSLALGLKEQYF. Here the CDR3 DNA reads TGTGCCAGCAGCTTAGCGCTCGGGCTAAAGGAGCAGTACTTC. This chain uses TRBV7-8 with TRBJ2-7; D is ambiguous. Between the trimmed V and J ends, which lost 0 bases and 7 bases, there was a span of 13 bases. The CDR3 consists of 14 residues. Germline values: CDR1 SGHVS, CDR2 FQNEAQ. Drawing the rest from reference TRBV7-8 and TRBJ2-7, the complete variable domain is GAGVSQSPRYKVAKRGQDVALRCDPISGHVSLFWYQQALGQGPEFLTYFQNEAQLDKSGLPSDRFFAERPEGSVSTLKIQRTQQEDSAVYLCASSLALGLKEQYFGPGTRLTVT.

This chain uses TRBV15 with TRBJ1-1; 12 bases are a match to TRBD1. In germline, CDR1 is LNHNV, CDR2 YYDKDF (reference sequence). CDR3 length equals 18 residues. With 1 base clipped from V and 8 bases from J, the junction kept 14 bases outside the gene matches. This CDR3 is CATSRGGNSGQGATEAFF. For the CDR3, the DNA is TGTGCCACCAGCAGAGGAGGGAATTCGGGACAGGGGGCGACGGAAGCTTTCTTT.

This clone has a handful of counts. This chain links TRBV5-8 with TRBJ2-5, with 14 bases identical to TRBD2. J gave up 4 bases and V 0 bases, and 8 bases lay outside the gene matches. Germline V CDR1 and CDR2: SGHTS, YDEGEE. The CDR3 is 18 amino acids. The CDR3: CASSLDRLAGGPRETQYF. The DNA of the CDR3 is TGTGCCAGCAGCTTGGATAGACTAGCGGGGGGGCCAAGAGAGACCCAGTACTTC.

V is TRBV30 and J is TRBJ2-3, with a tentative D call TRBD2 (6 bases). CDR1 is GTSNPN and CDR2 is SVGIG in the germline V gene (reference sequence). This CDR3 has 15 amino acids. V was clipped by 0 bases and J by 0 bases, with 10 bases between them. The CDR3 here is CAWSVLRGSTDTQYF. The CDR3 nucleotides read TGTGCCTGGAGTGTTCTCCGGGGGAGCACAGATACGCAGTATTTT.

V usage is TRBV30 and J usage is TRBJ2-7; 8 bases map to TRBD2. There are 14 residues in the CDR3. The trim removed 2 bases at V and 7 bases at J, leaving 10 bases unmatched. Looked up from germline, CDR1 is GTSNPN and CDR2 is SVGIG (reference sequence). Written as DNA, the CDR3 is TGTGCCTGGAGTCGACGGGGGGGAAGTGAAGAGCAGTACTTC. Its protein is CAWSRRGGSEEQYF.

This sequence joins TRBV4-3 and TRBJ1-2, with unresolved D. CDR3 length equals 15 residues. Germline lookup yields CDR1 LGHNA and CDR2 YSLEER. Trimming pared 0 bases from V and 2 bases from J, leaving 10 bases between. The CDR3 sequence: CASSQETTRNYGYTF. CDR3 sequence (DNA): TGCGCCAGCAGCCAAGAAACCACGAGGAACTATGGCTACACCTTC.

The chain links TRBV7-8 to TRBJ1-2, with 7 bases identical to TRBD1. Germline V CDR1 and CDR2: SGHVS, FQNEAQ. This CDR3 spans 15 amino acids. Unmatched junction bases numbered 9, after V lost 3 bases and J lost 5 bases. This CDR3 reads CASSFGTEGAYGYTF. The CDR3 DNA sequence: TGTGCCAGCAGCTTTGGAACTGAGGGGGCATATGGCTACACCTTC.

This chain links TRBV9 with TRBJ2-5; D may be TRBD1 (5 bases). Trimming removed 3 bases at V and 5 bases at J, with 17 bases between. This CDR3 has 15 amino acids. Germline lookup yields CDR1 SGDLS and CDR2 YYNGEE. Here the CDR3 reads CASSAGPRLEETQYF. Here the CDR3 DNA reads TGTGCCAGCAGCGCAGGGCCAAGGCTCGAGGAGACCCAGTACTTC.

This sequence joins TRBV4-3 and TRBJ1-2; no clear D gene. This CDR3 is 16 amino acids long. The V and J ends lost 0 bases and 7 bases respectively, with 18 bases between them. Germline V gene sequence: CDR1 LGHNA, CDR2 YSLEER. This CDR3 reads CASSQDGAGSPSGYTF. CDR3 DNA: TGCGCCAGCAGCCAAGATGGTGCCGGCAGCCCCTCTGGCTACACCTTC.

This chain links TRBV18 with TRBJ1-5, with D maybe TRBD1 (5 bases). CDR1 and CDR2 (germline): KGHSH, LQKENI. V gave up 6 bases and J gave up 1 base, with 10 bases separating them. This CDR3 region has 14 residues. Here the CDR3 reads CASSSGRSNQPQHF. CDR3 in DNA: TGTGCCAGCTCCTCGGGACGGAGCAATCAGCCCCAGCATTTT.

There are a few counts of this clone. J is TRBJ1-5 and V is TRBV19; 8 bases are a match to TRBD1. The germline V gene has CDR1 LNHDA and CDR2 SQIVND (reference sequence). This CDR3 spans 15 amino acids. The J segment lost 7 bases and the V segment lost 4 bases, leaving 9 bases of the junction unmatched. CDR3 bases: TGTGCCAGTAGTACGACAGGGGTGGCCTACCAGCCCCAGCATTTT. It codes for CASSTTGVAYQPQHF.